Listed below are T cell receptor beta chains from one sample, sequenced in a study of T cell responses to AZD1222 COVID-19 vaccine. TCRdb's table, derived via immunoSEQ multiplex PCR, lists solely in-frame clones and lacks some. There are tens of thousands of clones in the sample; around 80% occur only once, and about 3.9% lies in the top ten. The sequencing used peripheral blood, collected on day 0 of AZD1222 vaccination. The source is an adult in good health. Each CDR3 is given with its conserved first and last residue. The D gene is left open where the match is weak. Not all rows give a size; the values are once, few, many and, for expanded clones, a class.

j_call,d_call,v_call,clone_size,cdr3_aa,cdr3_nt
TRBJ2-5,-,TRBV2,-,CASSAGGRGLETQYF,TGTGCCAGCAGCGCCGGGGGCAGGGGACTGGAGACCCAGTACTTC
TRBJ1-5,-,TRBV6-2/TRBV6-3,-,CASSYSDTNQPQHF,TGTGCCAGCAGTTACAGCGACACCAATCAGCCCCAGCATTTT
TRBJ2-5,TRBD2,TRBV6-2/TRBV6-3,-,CASSNGIGGARRETQYF,TGTGCCAGCAGTAATGGTATCGGGGGGGCGAGGAGGGAGACCCAGTACTTC
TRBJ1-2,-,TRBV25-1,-,CASSLGYGYTF,TGTGCCAGCAGCTTGGGGTATGGCTACACCTTC
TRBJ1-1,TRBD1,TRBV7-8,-,CASSPGQGVSTEAFF,TGTGCCAGCAGCCCGGGACAGGGAGTTAGCACTGAAGCTTTCTTT
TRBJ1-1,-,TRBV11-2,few,CASSFRRGIGTEAFF,TGTGCCAGCAGCTTTAGGAGGGGGATAGGTACTGAAGCTTTCTTT
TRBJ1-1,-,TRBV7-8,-,CASSLAGSGTEAFF,TGTGCCAGCAGCTTAGCAGGGAGCGGAACTGAAGCTTTCTTT
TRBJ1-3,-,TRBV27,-,CASSWGPGNTIYF,TGTGCCAGCAGCTGGGGGCCTGGAAACACCATATATTTT
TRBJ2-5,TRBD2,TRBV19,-,CASSTGGDQETQYF,TGTGCCAGTAGTACTGGGGGGGATCAAGAGACCCAGTACTTC
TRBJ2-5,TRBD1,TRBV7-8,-,CASTPRVPQGAETQYF,TGTGCCAGCACCCCTAGAGTGCCTCAGGGGGCAGAGACCCAGTACTTC
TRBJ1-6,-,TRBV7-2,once,CASSLVTLRGNNSPLHF,TGTGCCAGCAGCTTAGTAACACTCAGGGGCAATAATTCACCCCTCCACTTT
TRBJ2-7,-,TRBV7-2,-,CASSSRGAQGHEQYF,TGTGCCAGCAGCTCCCGGGGCGCCCAGGGGCACGAGCAGTACTTC
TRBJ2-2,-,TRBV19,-,CASSIERAVGELFF,TGTGCCAGTAGTATTGAGAGGGCGGTCGGGGAGCTGTTTTTT
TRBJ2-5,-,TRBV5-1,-,CASSKQETQYF,TGCGCCAGCAGCAAACAAGAGACCCAGTACTTC
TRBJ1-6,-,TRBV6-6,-,CAITQLFYNSPLHF,TGTGCCATCACTCAATTATTTTATAATTCACCCCTCCACTTT
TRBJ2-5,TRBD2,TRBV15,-,CATSSYPGFSGGNQETQYF,TGTGCCACCAGCAGCTACCCTGGGTTTAGCGGGGGCAACCAAGAGACCCAGTACTTC
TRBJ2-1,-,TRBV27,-,CASNRVNEQFF,TGTGCCAGCAACAGGGTGAATGAGCAGTTCTTC